This note documents a single T cell receptor beta chain sequence. Its recognized antigen is unknown. It has no much larger one-base neighbor in the sample; base qualities were not kept. The immunoSEQ Assay, a bias-controlled multiplex PCR, was used to amplify TCRbeta CDR3 regions from genomic DNA. The authors' pipeline ran thus. The number of nucleated cells in each sample was estimated by amplification of reference gene primers within the assay. Sequence reads were collapsed and filtered to measure the absolute abundance of every unique TCRbeta CDR3 rearrangement. For each sample, productive Simpson clonality was calculated by taking the square root of Simpson's diversity index across productive rearrangements. As stored in TCRdb, this immuneACCESS dataset retains in-frame rearrangements with V and J assigned. A fraction of the clones does not appear; measured against another copy, unresolved V genes explain less than half of the discrepancy, and the remainder lacks a known reason. That table supplies the V and J calls and clone size; D and trimming were determined from the DNA. Across this sample there are a few hundred thousand clones, with 85% to 90% seen only once. Less than 3.5% of the sample is taken by the ten largest.

The sample originates from a study of blood T cell repertoires in COVID-19 (dated by TCRdb to 2020 to 2022). For the study in its entirety: Samples from collaborators originated in the United States, Italy and Spain and spanned both the acute and convalescent phases of COVID-19. The material from the prospective study consisted of cDNA or gDNA derived from T cells, B-cell-depleted T cells, or PBMCs. The dataset comprised deeply sampled blood TCRbeta repertoires from subjects exposed to, actively infected with, or recovered from COVID-19. The repertoires were released in a freely available public database meant as a resource for research on the immune response to SARS-CoV-2. The samples were drawn from the first 160 participants of the ongoing ImmuneRACE study and from over 950 subjects provided by 6 global collaborators. A de-identified subject ID, COVID-19 status, age in years and sex were almost always included in the sample metadata. Where available, HLA class I and class II types were obtained from metadata supplied by the sample provider rather than from assay-based typing.

The CDR3 sequence holds 12 residues, the cysteine and phenylalanine included. Just the 36-base CDR3 DNA is kept, in frame starting at base 1. Participants in the prospective study were aged about 18 to 95 years, lived in approximately 26 United States geographic areas, and enrolled through a virtual design. Cohort assignment in the prospective study relied on participant-reported clinical history from a screening survey and a study questionnaire. Exposed participants were defined as having been in contact with someone with a PCR-confirmed or clinician-diagnosed COVID-19 case within 2 weeks of study entry. Each participant in the prospective study had whole blood, serum and a nasopharyngeal or oropharyngeal swab collected by mobile phlebotomists. Additional blood draws and questionnaires over an approximately 2-month period could optionally be provided by prospective study participants. Before DNA extraction, prospective study blood samples were shipped either frozen or at room temperature.

General study outcomes and caveats: Clinical and demographic metadata were provided uncurated, with the amount varying by source and participant.

The sequenced material came from PBMCs or T cells enriched from blood (not recorded which). This TCR came from a woman in her forties or fifties who had been exposed to COVID-19. The rearrangement joined TRBV1 to TRBJ2-7; the table names TRBD2, a call not compared with the DNA. TRBV1 is a known pseudogene. The bases read TGCACCAGCGGGTGGAGGGCGGCCGAGCAGTACTTC. This yields the protein CTSGWRAAEQYF.